The rows below give T cell receptor beta chains drawn from one sample of a study of T-cell reconstitution after alpha-beta-depleted transplantation in children. TCRdb reprocessed the PCR reads via MiXCR and lists one record per CDR3 protein. The sample has around 580,000 distinct CDR3 sequences, roughly 23% seen once; the top ten hold 11% to 15%. The specimen was PBMCs, mostly from graft donor cells, collected 360 days after TCRalphabeta/CD19-depleted stem cell transplant. The receptors shown here come from a boy under two years old who had a stem cell transplant for acute myeloid leukemia, so the T cells may come from the graft donor. The CDR3 runs from the conserved cysteine through the conserved F or W. Each record gives: V gene, J gene, clone size, CDR3 protein. Clone size is given for some rows only: seen once, a few or many times, or a class if the clone is expanded.

TRBV5-6	TRBJ2-4	NA	CASSLLGTVATESTIQYF
TRBV20-1	TRBJ1-3	few	CSASGLRNTIYF
TRBV12-3/TRBV12-4	TRBJ2-1	NA	CASSLSLLAGGAWGEQFF
TRBV20-1	TRBJ1-2	few	CSAFPQGDGYTF
TRBV12-3/TRBV12-4	TRBJ2-1	many	CASVGGGEQFF
TRBV4-3	TRBJ2-5	few	CASSQEEGVGETQYF
TRBV15	TRBJ2-1	many	CATSRDRDSLDLNEQFF
TRBV11-2	TRBJ2-1	NA	CASSSGLTVASVSYNEQFF
TRBV6-1	TRBJ1-1	NA	CASSQTRGLTEAFF
TRBV29-1	TRBJ1-2	NA	CSVEGRNYGYTF
TRBV12-5	TRBJ2-1	few	CASGFYGKDNEQFF
TRBV12-3/TRBV12-4	TRBJ2-5	NA	CASSDDRGETQYF